A single T cell receptor (beta chain) is shown here with its context. Other DNA sequences from this sample encode an identical CDR3 as well. The PCR employed 60 Vbeta primers together with 13 Jbeta primers. Using immunoSEQ multiplex PCR, the repertoire was profiled, and TCRdb retains in-frame clones only, with some absent. The sample has about 110,000 clones, roughly 80% seen once. In germline, CDR1 is SGHRS, CDR2 YFSETQ. The CDR3 spans 13 residues. After removal of 2 bases from V and 7 bases from J, the junction contained 4 bases not matched to a gene. The data stem from a study of cytomegalovirus exposure and HLA in healthy donors.

This TCR derives from a man aged 25-45 years in good health and CMV-seropositive. The sequencing input was PBMCs. The chain carries TRBV5-1 and TRBJ1-2, with 8 bases aligning to TRBD1. CDR3 protein: CASSLGTGGGYTF. CDR3 bases: TGCGCCAGCAGCTTAGGCACAGGGGGTGGCTACACCTTC.